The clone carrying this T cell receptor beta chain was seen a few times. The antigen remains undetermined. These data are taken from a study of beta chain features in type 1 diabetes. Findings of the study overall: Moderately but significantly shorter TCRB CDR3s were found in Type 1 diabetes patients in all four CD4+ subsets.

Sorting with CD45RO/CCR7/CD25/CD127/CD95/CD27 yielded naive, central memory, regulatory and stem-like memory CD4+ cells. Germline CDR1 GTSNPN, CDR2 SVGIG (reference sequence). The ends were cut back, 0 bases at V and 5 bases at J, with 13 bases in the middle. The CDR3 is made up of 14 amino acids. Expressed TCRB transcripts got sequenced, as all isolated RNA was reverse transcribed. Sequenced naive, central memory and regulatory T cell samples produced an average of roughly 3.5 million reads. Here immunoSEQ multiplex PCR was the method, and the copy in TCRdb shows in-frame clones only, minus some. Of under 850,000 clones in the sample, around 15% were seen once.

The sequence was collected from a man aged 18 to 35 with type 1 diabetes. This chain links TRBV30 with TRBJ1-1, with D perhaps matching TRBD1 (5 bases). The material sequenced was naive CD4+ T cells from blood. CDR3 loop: CAWSVLGTGTEAFF. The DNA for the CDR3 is TGTGCCTGGAGTGTACTTGGGACCGGGACTGAAGCTTTCTTT.